Presented here are 26 T cell receptor beta chains from one specimen sequenced in a study of T cell clusters in autoimmune cytopenias. Each sample's input was around 250 ng genomic DNA, 35,000 to 40,000 genome equivalents. TRB rearrangements were amplified by touch-down multiplex PCR with mixed TRB-A/B primers. TCRdb reanalyzed the multiplex PCR reads, giving one entry per CDR3 protein sequence and no DNA. The listing records a few thousand distinct CDR3 sequences. The data were also submitted as part of a second study, on T cell repertoires in aging, cancer and after chemotherapy.

The source material was peripheral blood. The source is a human donor in good health.

This clonotype ranks as medium-sized in terms of frequency. The chain has TRBV6-5 and TRBJ2-7. This CDR3 has 11 amino acids. Germline V gene sequence: CDR1 MNHEY, CDR2 SVGAGI. The CDR3 loop reads CASSSGVEQYF.

This sequence joins TRBV5-4 and TRBJ1-1. There are 12 residues in the CDR3. The germline CDR1 and CDR2 sequences are SGHNT and YYREEE (reference sequence). The CDR3 loop is CASSNDITEAFF.

The V and J genes are TRBV11-3 and TRBJ2-7; TCRdb lists TRBD1, though no DNA is available to test this call. Germline V CDR1 and CDR2: SGHNT, YENEEA. The CDR3 sequence is 15 residues long. The CDR3: CASSLKGQGSYEQYF.

Measured by frequency, this clonotype is medium-sized (0.01 to 0.1%). The chain recombines TRBV30 with TRBJ1-3. This CDR3 comprises 13 residues. CDR1 GTSNPN and CDR2 SVGIG come from the germline V gene (reference sequence). The CDR3: CAWSSGSGNTIYF. The full variable domain, with the rest looked up from reference TRBV30 and TRBJ1-3, is SQTIHQWPATLVQPVGSPLSLECTVEGTSNPNLYWYRQAAGRGLQLLFYSVGIGQISSEVPQNLSASRPQDRQFILSSKKLLLSDSGFYLCAWSSGSGNTIYFGEGSWLTVV.

This clonotype shows up as medium-sized (0.01 to 0.1%) by frequency. The CDR3 loop reads CASSAVWEVGSNQPQHF. V and J are TRBV6-6 and TRBJ1-5. CDR1 is MNHNY, CDR2 SVGAGI, per germline (reference sequence). The CDR3 has 17 residues.

The chain links TRBV12-3 or TRBV12-4 to TRBJ1-1. The CDR3 loop spans 14 amino acids. The CDR3: CASSLRGHDTEAFF.

According to its frequency, this clonotype is medium-sized. This chain connects TRBV15 to TRBJ2-1; TCRdb outputs TRBD2, but without DNA this stays unchecked. Germline CDR1 and CDR2: LNHNV and YYDKDF (reference sequence). CDR3 length equals 15 residues. This CDR3 reads CATRSTAGTYNEQFF.

This chain links TRBV5-6 with TRBJ1-1; TCRdb picks TRBD1, but there is no DNA to check that call. The germline V gene has CDR1 SGHDT and CDR2 YYEEEE. There are 13 residues in the CDR3. The chain's CDR3 is CAPSPDRTVEAFF.

This sequence joins TRBV6-1 and TRBJ1-1; TCRdb picks TRBD1, but there is no DNA to check that call. CDR1 and CDR2 (germline): MNHNS, SASEGT. This CDR3 region has 16 residues. CDR3 residues: CASSEGTYRGITEAFF.

The CDR3 here is CASRGGGFGTEAFF. V is TRBV19 and J is TRBJ1-1; TCRdb reports TRBD1, a call that lacks DNA to check it against. Germline V gene data show CDR1 as LNHDA and CDR2 as SQIVND (reference sequence). This CDR3 is built from 14 residues.

This chain uses TRBV6-5 with TRBJ1-1; TCRdb names TRBD1, which stays unverified in the absence of DNA. The CDR3 has 13 residues. Germline values: CDR1 MNHEY, CDR2 SVGAGI. CDR3 protein: CASSYLDRAQTFF.

Its frequency marks this clonotype as large (0.1 to 1%). This chain links TRBV19 with TRBJ1-2; TCRdb names TRBD1, which stays unverified in the absence of DNA. Per germline, CDR1 LNHDA and CDR2 SQIVND (reference sequence). CDR3 length: 14 amino acids. CDR3: CASSAGGAGYGYTF.

The gene calls are TRBV7-2 and TRBJ2-7; TCRdb lists TRBD1, though no DNA is available to test this call. Per germline, CDR1 SGHTA and CDR2 FQGNSA. CDR3 size: 13 residues. The CDR3: CASSGIGVCEQYF. Full variable domain (outside the CDR3, taken from reference TRBV7-2 and TRBJ2-7): GAGVSQSPSNKVTEKGKDVELRCDPISGHTALYWYRQSLGQGLEFLIYFQGNSAPDKSGLPSDRFSAERTGGSVSTLTIQRTQQEDSAVYLCASSGIGVCEQYFGPGTRLTVT.

This clonotype registers medium-sized (0.01 to 0.1%) by frequency. This chain connects TRBV27 to TRBJ2-3; TCRdb calls TRBD2, which cannot be checked without DNA. Germline V gene data show CDR1 as MNHEY and CDR2 as SMNVEV (reference sequence). The CDR3 runs 14 residues. The CDR3 reads CASSFSGSTDTQYF.

This clonotype counts as medium-sized by frequency. This chain links TRBV13 with TRBJ2-7; with no DNA, the TCRdb D assignment of TRBD2 cannot be verified. In germline, CDR1 is PRHDT, CDR2 FYEKMQ (reference sequence). The CDR3 covers 18 residues. The CDR3 sequence: CASSVTTRGGAESYEQYF.

This chain links TRBV4-3 with TRBJ2-3; TCRdb indicates TRBD2, and absent DNA this call remains unverified. Germline values: CDR1 LGHNA, CDR2 YSLEER. The CDR3 spans 15 residues. This CDR3 is CASSQAAGGHDTQYF.

This clonotype is identified as medium-sized from frequency. V gene TRBV18 combines with J gene TRBJ2-7; no DNA is available, so the TRBD2 call from TCRdb remains unchecked. This CDR3 has 14 residues. Germline V gene sequence: CDR1 KGHSH, CDR2 LQKENI. CDR3 protein: CASSPEAGYWEQYF.

V gene TRBV29-1 combines with J gene TRBJ1-5. Germline V CDR1 and CDR2: SQVTM, ANQGSEA. This CDR3 comprises 15 residues. CDR3 protein: CSAGRDSYSNQPQHF.

The chain recombines TRBV7-6 with TRBJ2-5; the D call of TRBD1 rests on TCRdb alone, since no DNA is present to check it. In germline, CDR1 is SGHVS, CDR2 FNYEAQ. The CDR3 runs to 14 residues. This CDR3 reads CASSTGTVGETQYF.

The V gene is TRBV6-1, the J gene TRBJ1-5. The CDR3 has 11 residues. Germline lookup yields CDR1 MNHNS and CDR2 SASEGT. The CDR3 reads CASSEFEPQHF.

The genes are TRBV20-1 and TRBJ1-4; the TRBD1 assignment by TCRdb is unverifiable without DNA. This CDR3 comprises 12 residues. The germline gives CDR1 DFQATT, CDR2 SNEGSKA (reference sequence). CDR3 protein: CSAHPGRKKLFF.

By frequency, this clonotype is medium-sized. The chain recombines TRBV5-6 with TRBJ1-2; lacking DNA, the TRBD1 call made by TCRdb goes unchecked. The CDR3 is made up of 14 amino acids. Germline-derived CDR1 and CDR2 are SGHDT and YYEEEE. CDR3 amino acids: CASSEGRFNYGYTF.

This chain joins TRBV5-4 and TRBJ1-2; checking the TCRdb D call of TRBD1 is not possible without DNA. This CDR3 contains 16 residues. Germline values: CDR1 SGHNT, CDR2 YYREEE (reference sequence). CDR3 region: CASSLVGRGGLNGYTF.

Considering frequency, this clonotype is medium-sized. The genes are TRBV24-1 and TRBJ2-2. CDR1 and CDR2 (germline): KGHDR, SFDVKD. The CDR3 runs 16 residues. CDR3 sequence reads: CATSGLGLANTGELFF.

Its frequency marks this clonotype as medium-sized. The V and J genes are TRBV27 and TRBJ2-3. This CDR3 has 15 amino acids. Germline V gene lookup returns CDR1 MNHEY and CDR2 SMNVEV (reference sequence). The CDR3 here is CASSFLSTSTDTQYF.

The chain joins TRBV19 to TRBJ1-2; the TCRdb D gene call, TRBD1, has no DNA to confirm it. The CDR3 runs 12 residues. Germline CDR1 reads LNHDA; CDR2 reads SQIVND (reference sequence). The chain's CDR3 is CASSYDSYDYTF.